This TCR beta chain was sequenced during a study of blood T cell repertoires in COVID-19. Original handling: Reference gene primers were amplified, and this amplification served to estimate nucleated cell counts. Clones were sequenced by immunoSEQ multiplex PCR, and TCRdb holds only the in-frame ones, with some missing. V and J calls and clone size are copied from that table; D and trimming were computed from the DNA. The sample yields about 140,000 clones, about 86% seen once. V was clipped by 0 bases and J by 3 bases; unmatched bases: 5. Germline CDR1 reads KGHSH; CDR2 reads LQKENI. This CDR3 spans 16 amino acids.

This rearrangement joins TRBV18 to TRBJ2-7, with 10 bases matching TRBD2. The specimen was peripheral blood. The sequence came from a human donor in a cohort sampled during active COVID-19. The CDR3 DNA reads TGTGCCAGCTCACCACCGGCTAGCGGGGGACGCTACGAGCAGTACTTC. Translation gives CASSPPASGGRYEQYF.